These 26 T cell receptor beta chains were all obtained from the same sample, sequenced in a study of cytomegalovirus exposure and HLA in healthy donors. The study ran its PCR with 60 Vbeta and 13 Jbeta primers. Assay: immunoSEQ multiplex PCR; the TCRdb copy retains only in-frame clones and omits some. The profile shows about 120,000 clones, around 62% of them singletons. The source material was PBMCs. All receptors derive from a woman aged 40 to 50 in good health and CMV-seropositive.

V gene TRBV11-2 combines with J gene TRBJ2-1; a weak D match, TRBD2 (5 bases). The CDR3 spans 14 residues. Trimming removed 5 bases at V and 8 bases at J, with 16 bases between. Per the germline V gene, CDR1 is SGHAT and CDR2 is FQNNGV. The CDR3 coding sequence is TGTGCCAGCAGCCTCGGGATGCGGATGGATGAGCAGTTCTTC. It encodes CASSLGMRMDEQFF.

The chain employs TRBV7-6 and TRBJ2-7, with 7 bases aligning to TRBD2. The CDR3 is made up of 16 amino acids. Germline CDR1 and CDR2: SGHVS and FNYEAQ. The V segment lost 4 bases and the J segment 1 base; nucleotides outside the gene matches: 10. The CDR3 spells CASSSDSGQISYEQYF. The DNA for the CDR3 is TGTGCCAGCAGCTCGGATAGCGGGCAGATTTCCTACGAGCAGTACTTC.

The gene calls are TRBV27 and TRBJ2-7; 10 bases line up with TRBD2. With 5 bases clipped from V and 2 bases from J, the junction kept 12 bases outside the gene matches. The length of the CDR3 is 17 residues. Per the germline V gene, CDR1 is MNHEY and CDR2 is SMNVEV (reference sequence). As DNA, the CDR3 is TGTGCCAGCAGTCTAGGCGCTAGCGGGAGAGGTACCTACGAGCAGTACTTC. Translated, it gives CASSLGASGRGTYEQYF.

V usage is TRBV7-2 and J usage is TRBJ1-2, with a tentative D call TRBD1 (5 bases). The CDR3 loop spans 14 amino acids. The germline CDR1 and CDR2 sequences are SGHTA and FQGNSA. The V end lost 1 base, the J end lost 3 bases, and 9 bases lay between the germline ends. CDR3 DNA sequence: TGTGCCAGCAGCTTAGTGCCGGGGGACTATGGCTACACCTTC. Its protein product is CASSLVPGDYGYTF.

This chain uses TRBV10-3 with TRBJ1-5; 8 bases align to TRBD1. V was pared by 6 bases and J by 3 bases, with 7 bases of the junction left unmatched. The CDR3 loop spans 15 amino acids. Germline lookup yields CDR1 ENHRY and CDR2 SYGVKD. Here the CDR3 DNA reads TGTGCCATCAGATCGGGACAGGACCTCAATCAGCCCCAGCATTTT. Translation gives CAIRSGQDLNQPQHF.

The genes are TRBV19 and TRBJ2-2; D is ambiguous. The V gene lost 7 bases and the J gene lost 3 bases, with 12 bases spanning the gap. The CDR3 is 14 residues long. The germline gives CDR1 LNHDA, CDR2 SQIVND (reference sequence). The CDR3 spells CASMVSRDTGELFF. CDR3 nucleotides: TGTGCCAGTATGGTTAGCAGAGACACCGGGGAGCTGTTTTTT.

The V gene is TRBV20-1, the J gene TRBJ2-4; unclear D gene. V lost 0 bases, J lost 9 bases, and 3 bases lay in between. The V gene's germline CDR1 is DFQATT and CDR2 SNEGSKA (reference sequence). CDR3 length: 10 residues. The CDR3: CSARDSIQYF. The CDR3 coding sequence is TGCAGTGCTAGAGACAGCATTCAGTACTTC.

The chain has TRBV7-9 and TRBJ1-1; no clear D gene. The V gene lost 11 bases and the J gene lost 1 base, with 14 bases spanning the gap. From germline, CDR1 is SEHNR and CDR2 FQNEAQ (reference sequence). This CDR3 region has 13 residues. The DNA for the CDR3 is TGTGCCGCAGGAGGGAGCTGGAACACTGAAGCTTTCTTT. Amino acids: CAAGGSWNTEAFF. The full variable domain, its missing parts supplied by reference TRBV7-9 and TRBJ1-1, is DTGVSQNPRHKITKRGQNVTFRCDPISEHNRLYWYRQTLGQGPEFLTYFQNEAQLEKSRLLSDRFSAERPKGSFSTLEIQRTEQGDSAMYLCAAGGSWNTEAFFGQGTRLTVV.

The V gene is TRBV4-1, the J gene TRBJ1-6; 8 bases map to TRBD1. In germline, CDR1 is MGHRA, CDR2 YSYEKL. This CDR3 has 14 residues. V was clipped by 4 bases and J by 14 bases; unmatched bases: 10. Written as DNA, the CDR3 is TGCGCCAGCAGCCCCAGGGGGCCCACTCTATCCCTCCACTTT. The encoded protein is CASSPRGPTLSLHF.

This clone was counted a few times. The V gene is TRBV11-1, the J gene TRBJ1-1; D might be TRBD1 (5 bases). V was clipped by 4 bases and J by 6 bases, with 15 bases between them. CDR3 length: 14 amino acids. The V gene's germline CDR1 is SGHAT and CDR2 FQDESV (reference sequence). The CDR3 DNA reads as TGTGCCAGCAGCTCCCGCCTGAAAGGGGCTGAAGCTTTCTTT. Translating gives CASSSRLKGAEAFF.

The V call is TRBV4-3, the J call TRBJ2-1; 8 positions match TRBD1. The CDR3 contains 13 residues. CDR1 LGHNA and CDR2 YSLEER come from the germline V gene. With V trimmed by 0 bases and J by 10 bases, 2 bases remained unmatched. The CDR3 protein is CASSQETGDEQFF. The CDR3 nucleotides read TGCGCCAGCAGCCAAGAGACAGGGGACGAGCAGTTCTTC.

This chain joins TRBV7-8 and TRBJ2-7; 8 bases fit TRBD2. The V gene's germline CDR1 is SGHVS and CDR2 FQNEAQ. Unmatched junction bases numbered 10, after V lost 2 bases and J lost 7 bases. The length of the CDR3 is 15 residues. CDR3 sequence: CASSLSAAGDREQYF. Here the CDR3 DNA reads TGTGCCAGCAGCTTAAGCGCAGCGGGAGACCGGGAGCAGTACTTC.

This chain joins TRBV6-1 and TRBJ1-1; D not resolved. V gave up 4 bases and J gave up 1 base, with 10 bases separating them. There are 14 residues in the CDR3. Looked up from germline, CDR1 is MNHNS and CDR2 is SASEGT. For the CDR3, the DNA is TGTGCCAGCAGTGTTATCGGCGGGAACACTGAAGCTTTCTTT. Protein product: CASSVIGGNTEAFF.

The V and J genes are TRBV5-1 and TRBJ1-2; the match to TRBD1 covers 7 bases. V shed 0 bases and J 4 bases; nucleotides not matched to a gene: 12. From germline, CDR1 is SGHRS and CDR2 YFSETQ. The CDR3 spans 17 residues. The CDR3 region is CASSLALWAGTAYGYTF. For the CDR3, the DNA is TGCGCCAGCAGCTTGGCCCTTTGGGCCGGGACAGCCTATGGCTACACCTTC.

The chain couples TRBV28 to TRBJ1-3; tentatively, D is TRBD1 (6 bases). CDR1 is MDHEN and CDR2 is SYDVKM in the germline V gene. Trimming removed 6 bases at V and 0 bases at J, with 12 bases between. The CDR3 spans 15 residues. As DNA, the CDR3 is TGTGCCAGCAGCATGGACAGCTTCTCTGGAAACACCATATATTTT. Protein sequence: CASSMDSFSGNTIYF.

The chain employs TRBV5-5 and TRBJ2-7; 8 bases align to TRBD2. Germline trimming cut 1 base from V and 0 bases from J; bases unmatched to any gene: 3. The CDR3 length is 15 residues. Germline CDR1 reads SGHKS; CDR2 reads YYEKEE (reference sequence). CDR3 residues: CASSLTGLASYEQYF. The CDR3 DNA reads as TGTGCCAGCAGCTTGACAGGACTAGCCTCCTACGAGCAGTACTTC.

This clone showed up just a few times. The CDR3 nucleotides are TGCGCCAGCAGCCAAGTAGGGCTAGCGGGTACCACAGATACGCAGTATTTT. As protein: CASSQVGLAGTTDTQYF. V and J are TRBV4-1 and TRBJ2-3; 8 nucleotides agree with TRBD2. The J segment lost 2 bases and the V segment lost 1 base, leaving 8 bases of the junction unmatched. This CDR3 is 17 amino acids long. Looked up from germline, CDR1 is MGHRA and CDR2 is YSYEKL.

This clone was seen only a few times. CDR3 bases: TGTGCCAGCAGTTTATCCCTTAACTATGGCTACACCTTC. As protein: CASSLSLNYGYTF. This chain connects TRBV27 to TRBJ1-2; D uncertain. The germline V gene has CDR1 MNHEY and CDR2 SMNVEV (reference sequence). V was cut by 0 bases and J by 1 base, with 3 bases left in between. This CDR3 contains 13 residues.

This clone occurred a few times. The chain links TRBV9 to TRBJ1-3; TRBD1 might be the D (6 bases). Trimming took 0 bases from V and 0 from J, leaving 16 bases between them. The germline gives CDR1 SGDLS, CDR2 YYNGEE. The CDR3 is made up of 18 amino acids. CDR3 amino acids: CASSVGVREQGSGNTIYF. The CDR3 coding sequence is TGTGCCAGCAGCGTAGGGGTTAGGGAACAGGGCTCTGGAAACACCATATATTTT.

This chain joins TRBV27 and TRBJ2-5, with a tentative D call TRBD2 (6 bases). V shed 3 bases and J shed 3 bases, with 8 bases lying between them. This CDR3 has 13 amino acids. Germline loops: CDR1 MNHEY, CDR2 SMNVEV (reference sequence). CDR3 residues: CASSLGGEETQYF. The DNA of the CDR3 is TGTGCCAGCAGTTTGGGGGGAGAAGAGACCCAGTACTTC.

This clone was detected a few times. CDR3: CASSETAEKLFF. DNA for the CDR3: TGTGCCAGCAGTGAAACAGCTGAAAAACTGTTTTTT. The chain carries TRBV2 and TRBJ1-4; D not resolved. There are 12 residues in the CDR3. Trimming removed 2 bases at V and 7 bases at J, with 5 bases between. Per the germline V gene, CDR1 is SNHLY and CDR2 is FYNNEI.

This rearrangement joins TRBV19 to TRBJ2-1; TRBD2 might be the D (6 bases). Trimming removed 5 bases from V and 6 bases from J, with 20 bases in between. The CDR3 contains 16 residues. The germline V gene encodes CDR1 LNHDA and CDR2 SQIVND (reference sequence). CDR3 amino acids: CASSAPLRDLINEQFF. Here the CDR3 DNA reads TGTGCCAGTAGTGCCCCTTTGCGGGATCTGATCAATGAGCAGTTCTTC.

This clone was detected once. CDR3 sequence (DNA): TGTGCCAGCAGCCTGGGCAACGCCGAGCAGTACTTC. Translation gives CASSLGNAEQYF. This chain joins TRBV5-6 and TRBJ2-5, with D unclear. The J call may be faulty, since TRBJ2-7 better matches the DNA end. This CDR3 is built from 12 residues. The germline V gene has CDR1 SGHDT and CDR2 YYEEEE.

The sample holds a few counts of this clone. The rearrangement joins TRBV4-1 to TRBJ1-1; 7 bases are a match to TRBD1. Germline V gene sequence: CDR1 MGHRA, CDR2 YSYEKL. The CDR3 spans 15 residues. The V and J ends lost 1 base and 1 base, in that order; junction bases with no gene match: 3. In nucleotides, the CDR3 is TGCGCCAGCAGCCAAGTTGGGACAGCGAACACTGAAGCTTTCTTT. It is translated as CASSQVGTANTEAFF.

Only a few counts were recorded for this clone. One end of the junction is discordant with germline, which a read error may explain. CDR3 in DNA: TGCGCCAGCACCTTGGGGGGGGGCAGGGTGAAAGATACGCAGTATTTT. Translating it yields CASTLGGGRVKDTQYF. This chain uses TRBV5-1 with TRBJ2-3; TRBD2 might be the D (7 bases). This CDR3 is 16 amino acids long. Germline values: CDR1 SGHRS, CDR2 YFSETQ. The variable domain in full, with the rest retrieved from reference TRBV5-1 and TRBJ2-3, is KAGVTQTPRYLIKTRGQQVTLSCSPISGHRSVSWYQQTPGQGLQFLFEYFSETQRNKGNFPGRFSGRQFSNSRSEMNVSTLELGDSALYLCASTLGGGRVKDTQYFGPGTRLTVL.

There are a few counts of this clone. This chain links TRBV18 with TRBJ1-1; the D gene is possibly TRBD1 (6 bases). Between the trimmed V and J ends, which lost 4 bases and 3 bases, there was a span of 18 bases. Germline V gives CDR1 KGHSH, CDR2 LQKENI. The CDR3 is 16 amino acids. The CDR3 spells CASSRGGQLFYTEAFF. Here the CDR3 DNA reads TGTGCCAGCTCACGCGGTGGACAGCTTTTCTACACTGAAGCTTTCTTT.